A single sample is the source of the 25 T cell receptor beta chains below, sequenced in a study of T-cell memory formation after mild COVID-19. One entry per CDR3 protein results from TCRdb running MiXCR on the 5' RACE reads. Of 250,000 to 350,000 distinct CDR3 sequences detected, roughly 15% appear once; the ten largest clones hold roughly a fifth. The sequencing sample was made of PBMCs or a T cell subset sorted from them (not recorded which). The receptors derive from a man between 18 and 35 years old who had mild COVID-19 (a few samples of this study predate the infection). Cell type and time point are not known.

This clonotype has just a few counts. The chain joins TRBV7-9 to TRBJ2-5; TRBD2 might be the D (5 bases). The CDR3 loop spans 17 amino acids. CDR1 is SEHNR and CDR2 is FQNEAQ in the germline V gene (reference sequence). V was cut by 6 bases and J by 5 bases, with 25 bases left in between. CDR3 bases: TGTGCCAGCAGGAACGACCTAGCTTTATCACCGGAGGAGACCCAGTACTTC. Residues: CASRNDLALSPEETQYF.

This clonotype has ten or more counts. The gene calls are TRBV4-3 and TRBJ1-4, with 7 bases identical to TRBD1. The CDR3 is 16 residues long. The junction had 11 bases not matched to a gene; V was cut back by 0 bases and J by 10 bases. Germline CDR1 reads LGHNA; CDR2 reads YSLEER. The CDR3 is CASSQDPDRPRAKLFF. CDR3 nucleotides: TGCGCCAGCAGCCAAGATCCGGACAGGCCGCGGGCAAAACTGTTTTTT.

The rearrangement uses TRBV5-4 and TRBJ2-3, with TRBD2 matching over 13 bases. The CDR3 runs 16 residues. CDR1 and CDR2 (germline): SGHNT, YYREEE (reference sequence). With 3 bases clipped from V and 6 bases from J, the junction kept 7 bases outside the gene matches. CDR3 residues: CASSSRTSGGYDTQYF. In nucleotides, the CDR3 is TGTGCCAGCAGCTCACGGACTAGCGGGGGATACGATACGCAGTATTTT.

The V and J genes are TRBV19 and TRBJ2-1, with TRBD2 matching over 9 bases. Trimming cost V 4 bases and J 0 bases; bases outside gene matches: 13. This CDR3 comprises 19 residues. Germline values: CDR1 LNHDA, CDR2 SQIVND (reference sequence). The CDR3 loop reads CASSRVPSGVLSSYNEQFF. The CDR3, as DNA: TGTGCCAGTAGTAGGGTCCCTAGCGGGGTGCTTAGCTCCTACAATGAGCAGTTCTTC.

This clonotype has a handful of counts. This chain connects TRBV7-2 to TRBJ2-3; TRBD2 matches at 8 bases. The CDR3 loop spans 17 amino acids. The V and J ends lost 3 bases and 4 bases, in that order; junction bases with no gene match: 12. The V gene's germline CDR1 is SGHTA and CDR2 FQGNSA. The CDR3 sequence is CASSFFDGGGRPDTQYF. In nucleotides, the CDR3 is TGTGCCAGCAGCTTCTTCGATGGCGGGGGGCGCCCAGATACGCAGTATTTT.

This clonotype has more than one count but fewer than ten. This chain connects TRBV15 to TRBJ2-2; 9 nucleotides align to TRBD1. J was trimmed by 1 base and V by 3 bases; bases with no gene match: 3. Germline lookup yields CDR1 LNHNV and CDR2 YYDKDF (reference sequence). The CDR3 consists of 16 residues. The CDR3 loop reads CATSRGQGVNTGELFF. Written as DNA, the CDR3 is TGTGCCACCAGCAGGGGACAGGGAGTGAACACCGGGGAGCTGTTTTTT.

The CDR3 DNA reads as TGTGCCAGCACCACCTGGGGGAGGATCGAAGATACGCAGTATTTT. Encoded protein: CASTTWGRIEDTQYF. This chain uses TRBV5-5 with TRBJ2-3; a weak D match, TRBD2 (6 bases). The CDR3 totals 15 residues. Trimming stripped 6 bases from V and 5 bases from J, with 19 bases between. Germline CDR1 is SGHKS and CDR2 is YYEKEE (reference sequence). The whole variable domain, filled in from reference TRBV5-5 and TRBJ2-3, reads DAGVTQSPTHLIKTRGQQVTLRCSPISGHKSVSWYQQVLGQGPQFIFQYYEKEERGRGNFPDRFSARQFPNYSSELNVNALLLGDSALYLCASTTWGRIEDTQYFGPGTRLTVL.

This clonotype was found a few times. The chain has TRBV4-1 and TRBJ1-1, with D hard to call. Per germline, CDR1 MGHRA and CDR2 YSYEKL. This CDR3 is 12 amino acids long. V lost 3 bases and J lost 1, with 3 bases in between. The CDR3 DNA sequence: TGCGCCAGCAGCCATCCGAACACTGAAGCTTTCTTT. The encoded protein is CASSHPNTEAFF.

The V call is TRBV6-5, the J call TRBJ2-7; 7 nucleotides line up with TRBD1. Germline V gene data show CDR1 as MNHEY and CDR2 as SVGAGI. Germline trimming cut 0 bases from V and 2 bases from J; bases unmatched to any gene: 4. The CDR3 runs 15 residues. CDR3 protein: CASSYSGQGAYEQYF. As DNA, the CDR3 is TGTGCCAGCAGTTACTCGGGTCAGGGGGCCTACGAGCAGTACTTC.

This chain connects TRBV5-1 to TRBJ2-1; D could derive from TRBD1 or TRBD2 (5 bases each). The CDR3 runs 16 residues. Germline CDR1 is SGHRS and CDR2 is YFSETQ. Trimming left V 6 bases short and J 1 base short, with 17 bases between. The CDR3 DNA reads as TGCGCCAGCATGCTGTACCGGGACGTATCCTACAATGAGCAGTTCTTC. It encodes CASMLYRDVSYNEQFF.

This clonotype appeared many times. The chain carries TRBV5-1 and TRBJ2-3; D ambiguous. V was shortened by 1 base and J by 4 bases, with 13 bases between the two germline ends. Germline V CDR1 and CDR2: SGHRS, YFSETQ. This CDR3 has 15 amino acids. The chain's CDR3 is CASSLQKAGPDTQYF. In DNA form, the CDR3 reads TGCGCCAGCAGCTTGCAAAAGGCAGGTCCAGATACGCAGTATTTT.

This clonotype was recorded a few times. The chain links TRBV6-1 to TRBJ2-1, with 10 bases identical to TRBD2. The CDR3 has 16 residues. CDR1 is MNHNS and CDR2 is SASEGT in the germline V gene. V gave up 7 bases and J gave up 5 bases; unmatched junction bases: 11. The DNA of the CDR3 is TGTGCCAGCATGCCTAGCGGGGGCCCCAAGGACAATGAGCAGTTCTTC. Its protein is CASMPSGGPKDNEQFF.

This clonotype appeared once. V usage is TRBV6-5 and J usage is TRBJ2-7, with 8 bases matching TRBD2. The CDR3 is 16 amino acids. The V and J ends lost 5 bases and 7 bases, in that order; junction bases with no gene match: 16. Germline V gene data show CDR1 as MNHEY and CDR2 as SVGAGI. For the CDR3, the DNA is TGTGCCAGCAGTGCCTCGAATGGCGGGGGGACGTGGGAGCAGTACTTC. Its protein is CASSASNGGGTWEQYF.

This clonotype was seen repeatedly, ten times or more. This rearrangement joins TRBV5-1 to TRBJ2-1; no definite D call. V lost 0 bases, J lost 6 bases, and 13 bases lay in between. The CDR3 is 15 residues long. Germline V CDR1 and CDR2: SGHRS, YFSETQ. The CDR3 DNA is TGCGCCAGCAGCTTGGAGGTATTGACGGCCAATGAGCAGTTCTTC. Translating it yields CASSLEVLTANEQFF. Supplemented by reference TRBV5-1 and TRBJ2-1, the full variable domain reads KAGVTQTPRYLIKTRGQQVTLSCSPISGHRSVSWYQQTPGQGLQFLFEYFSETQRNKGNFPGRFSGRQFSNSRSEMNVSTLELGDSALYLCASSLEVLTANEQFFGPGTRLTVL.

This clonotype was observed a single time. This chain links TRBV19 with TRBJ2-2, with D maybe TRBD1 (6 bases). Germline-derived CDR1 and CDR2 are LNHDA and SQIVND (reference sequence). V lost 10 bases and J lost 4, with 19 bases in between. The CDR3 runs to 15 residues. CDR3 nucleotide sequence: TGTGCCACTGAGGACTGGGGACACCCCACCGGGGAGCTGTTTTTT. As protein: CATEDWGHPTGELFF.

This sequence joins TRBV11-2 and TRBJ2-6; 9 bases agree with TRBD1. This CDR3 is built from 18 residues. Unmatched junction bases numbered 9, after V lost 5 bases and J lost 1 base. In germline, CDR1 is SGHAT, CDR2 FQNNGV. CDR3: CASSPGTGRFSGANVLTF. The DNA for the CDR3 is TGTGCCAGCAGCCCGGGGACAGGGCGTTTTTCTGGGGCCAACGTCCTGACTTTC.

This chain connects TRBV6-2 or TRBV6-3 to TRBJ2-2; possible D gene TRBD1, 5 bases. The length of the CDR3 is 19 residues. Deletions cut 3 bases from V and 6 bases from J, with 26 bases between. Germline loops: CDR1 MNHEY, CDR2 SVGEGT. The CDR3 loop reads CASSYLSLPVARDAGELFF. Here the CDR3 DNA reads TGTGCCAGCAGTTATCTCTCCCTCCCCGTCGCCAGGGATGCCGGGGAGCTGTTTTTT.

This clonotype was seen a few times. This chain uses TRBV6-2 or TRBV6-3 with TRBJ2-7, with D unresolved. There are 13 residues in the CDR3. Trimming left V 4 bases short and J 7 bases short, with 14 bases between. CDR1 and CDR2 (germline): MNHEY, SVGEGT. The CDR3: CASSSLLEREQYF. The CDR3 nucleotides are TGTGCCAGCAGTTCCCTCCTGGAACGGGAGCAGTACTTC.

The V and J genes are TRBV5-1 and TRBJ1-4; D gene ambiguous. The CDR3 is made up of 13 amino acids. Trimming pared 4 bases from V and 4 bases from J, leaving 8 bases between. The V gene's germline CDR1 is SGHRS and CDR2 YFSETQ. The CDR3 loop reads CASSPAGNEKLFF. Here the CDR3 DNA reads TGCGCCAGCAGCCCCGCGGGTAATGAAAAACTGTTTTTT.

This clonotype was seen repeatedly, ten times or more. The gene calls are TRBV10-3 and TRBJ2-1, with D tentatively TRBD1 (6 bases). V lost 5 bases to trimming and J lost 10 bases, with 15 bases between them. CDR1 and CDR2 from the germline V gene are ENHRY and SYGVKD. This CDR3 comprises 13 residues. CDR3 residues: CAISRQEFQEQFF. The CDR3 coding sequence is TGTGCCATCAGTCGACAGGAATTCCAAGAGCAGTTCTTC.

This clonotype was seen only a few times. V and J are TRBV20-1 and TRBJ1-5; 8 positions agree with TRBD1. Germline CDR1 is DFQATT and CDR2 is SNEGSKA (reference sequence). The CDR3 is 15 residues long. V dropped 3 bases and J dropped 6; count of bases not matched to a gene: 10. The CDR3: CSASSRTGRFQPQHF. CDR3 DNA: TGCAGTGCTAGCTCCAGGACAGGGAGGTTTCAGCCCCAGCATTTT.

V is TRBV6-5 and J is TRBJ2-7, with D possibly matching TRBD1 (6 bases). Germline V CDR1 and CDR2: MNHEY, SVGAGI. The CDR3 is 13 amino acids. V shed 5 bases and J shed 5 bases, with 13 bases lying between them. The CDR3 nucleotides are TGTGCCAGCAGTCCGGGAACAGGGAACGAGCAGTACTTC. Encoded protein: CASSPGTGNEQYF.

This clonotype came up many times. The chain recombines TRBV6-5 with TRBJ2-3, with a tentative D call TRBD2 (6 bases). Germline V CDR1 and CDR2: MNHEY, SVGAGI. The V and J ends lost 2 bases and 4 bases respectively, with 10 bases between them. The CDR3 has 14 residues. The DNA for the CDR3 is TGTGCCAGCAGTTACGCCGGGGGAGCAGATACGCAGTATTTT. This translates into CASSYAGGADTQYF.

This clonotype was recorded at least ten times. The chain recombines TRBV5-1 with TRBJ2-7; 7 nucleotides align to TRBD1. The V gene's germline CDR1 is SGHRS and CDR2 YFSETQ. The CDR3 length is 14 residues. The V segment lost 2 bases and the J segment 5 bases; nucleotides outside the gene matches: 7. CDR3 DNA: TGCGCCAGCAGCTTCGCACAGGGGAACGACGAGCAGTACTTC. This sequence encodes CASSFAQGNDEQYF.

The rearrangement uses TRBV4-3 and TRBJ1-4; possibly TRBD1 for D (5 bases). CDR3 length: 16 amino acids. The ends were cut back, 0 bases at V and 5 bases at J, with 13 bases in the middle. Germline V lookup: CDR1 LGHNA, CDR2 YSLEER. CDR3 region: CASSQEPGAGNEKLFF. Here the CDR3 DNA reads TGCGCCAGCAGCCAAGAGCCCGGGGCCGGAAATGAAAAACTGTTTTTT.